This TCR beta chain was sequenced for a study of OX40 agonist ivuxolimab in advanced cancers. A note on the overall study: Ivuxolimab was a fully human IgG2 agonistic monoclonal antibody targeting the costimulatory receptor OX40 (CD134). Partial responses were achieved by three dose-escalation patients, of whom one had hepatocellular carcinoma and two had cutaneous melanoma. Intravenous ivuxolimab was administered to patients every 2 weeks at six dose levels: 0.01, 0.1, 0.3, 1.5, 3 and 10 mg/kg. In the dose-escalation cohort, 75% to 85% of patients were male, and the mean age was approximately 60 years with a range of about 20 to 90. Prior anti-PD-1, anti-PD-L1 or anti-CTLA-4 therapy was permitted, and checkpoint inhibitors had been received by roughly 40% of dose-escalation patients. The paper describes the monotherapy dose-escalation part (N of about 47 patients) of the phase I trial of ivuxolimab. Peripheral TCRbeta sequencing was intended to test whether TCR sequence diversity was altered and clonal T-cell expansion was caused by ivuxolimab. Of the approximately 54 patients in dose escalation, around 20 had hepatocellular carcinoma, around 15 had melanoma, 9 had renal cell carcinoma and 9 had head and neck cancer. General conclusions and limits of the study: After ivuxolimab, more expanded clones were found on average in CD8+ T cells than in CD4+ T cells. In the 0.1-3.0 mg/kg groups, partial responders had among the lowest normalized peripheral clonal expansion, particularly in CD8+ T cells. Clonal expansion of both CD4+ and CD8+ blood T cells was observed from baseline to week 6 at doses 0.1 to 3.0 mg/kg. Antigen specificity was not determined for the clonally expanded peripheral T cells. Low levels of normalized T-cell clonal expansion were also seen in some patients who did not respond.

CDR3 length: 12 amino acids, cysteine to phenylalanine. Of all the DNA, just the CDR3 is kept, 36 bases in frame from base 1. V was cut back by 6 bases and J by 2 bases, leaving a gap of 7 bases between them. CDR1 and CDR2, per the germline V gene, are MNHNS and SASEGT. Comment on this clone: Its antigen remains undetermined. Base qualities are not at hand, and no much larger clone is one base apart.

The trial excluded patients who had a history of autoimmune disease or who were on systemic immunosuppression. Peripheral blood for TCR sequencing was collected from all dose cohorts at baseline, on cycle 4 day 1, and on cycle 7 day 1. Samples were obtained from an open-label, multicenter, first-in-human phase I dose-escalation trial of ivuxolimab. The trial enrolled adults with locally advanced or metastatic head and neck squamous cell, hepatocellular, melanoma or renal cell carcinoma. CD4+ and CD8+ T cells were sorted separately from peripheral blood before TCR sequencing. For sequencing of the TCRbeta CDR3 region, genomic DNA was extracted from the sorted cells. TCRbeta CDR3 regions were sequenced using the immunoSEQ Assay. As stored in TCRdb, this immuneACCESS dataset retains in-frame rearrangements with V and J assigned. A fraction of the clones does not appear; measured against another copy, unresolved V genes explain less than half of the discrepancy, and the remainder lacks a known reason. The sample contains some 16,000 clones, about 76% of them found a single time. The leading ten clones occupy around an eighth of the sample.

The source material was CD4+ or CD8+ T cells sorted from blood, sampled in a trial of the OX40 agonist ivuxolimab. This TCR came from an adult with an advanced solid tumor such as melanoma, head and neck, liver or kidney cancer. The sequence links TRBV6-1 to TRBJ1-1, with the D segment identity uncertain. The CDR3 protein: CASRQVNTEAFF. DNA sequence: TGTGCCAGCAGGCAGGTCAACACTGAAGCTTTCTTT.